The 13 T cell receptor beta chains below all came from one sample that was sequenced in a study of blood T cell dynamics during melanoma immunotherapy. Time point indicated: pre-treatment baseline. Clones were sequenced by immunoSEQ multiplex PCR, and TCRdb holds only the in-frame ones, with some missing. The table lists roughly 13,000 clones, around 83% of them singletons. Source: blood, taken from a patient treated with checkpoint blockade. The receptors originated from a human donor with melanoma.

The table lists this clone with a few counts. J is TRBJ1-2 and V is TRBV2, with TRBD1 matching over 9 bases. The trim removed 2 bases at V and 7 bases at J, leaving 14 bases unmatched. The CDR3 runs 17 residues. Germline V gene lookup returns CDR1 SNHLY and CDR2 FYNNEI. The CDR3 sequence is CASSETTRGQGDPGYTF. The CDR3 DNA follows: TGTGCCAGCAGTGAAACAACTAGGGGACAGGGAGATCCTGGCTACACCTTC. The full variable domain, completed using reference TRBV2 and TRBJ1-2, is EPEVTQTPSHQVTQMGQEVILRCVPISNHLYFYWYRQILGQKVEFLVSFYNNEISEKSEIFDDQFSVERPDGSNFTLKIRSTKLEDSAMYFCASSETTRGQGDPGYTFGSGTRLTVV.

This clone was detected once. The genes are TRBV7-8 and TRBJ2-3; 7 bases agree with TRBD2. V lost 0 bases, J lost 0 bases, and 3 bases stayed unmatched. CDR1 and CDR2 from the germline V gene are SGHVS and FQNEAQ. There are 16 residues in the CDR3. CDR3 sequence: CASSLAAGASTDTQYF. CDR3 DNA: TGTGCCAGCAGCTTAGCTGCGGGAGCTAGCACAGATACGCAGTATTTT. Looking up the rest from reference TRBV7-8 and TRBJ2-3 gives the full variable domain: GAGVSQSPRYKVAKRGQDVALRCDPISGHVSLFWYQQALGQGPEFLTYFQNEAQLDKSGLPSDRFFAERPEGSVSTLKIQRTQQEDSAVYLCASSLAAGASTDTQYFGPGTRLTVL.

J is TRBJ1-4 and V is TRBV28; no reliable D call. The V gene lost 6 bases and the J gene lost 5 bases, with 7 bases spanning the gap. The CDR3 totals 12 residues. From germline, CDR1 is MDHEN and CDR2 SYDVKM. The DNA of the CDR3 is TGTGCCAGCAGCTCGCGGAATGAAAAACTGTTTTTT. Translated: CASSSRNEKLFF.

The rearrangement joins TRBV5-5 to TRBJ2-5, with 10 bases identical to TRBD1. Germline V lookup: CDR1 SGHKS, CDR2 YYEKEE (reference sequence). The J segment lost 5 bases and the V segment lost 4 bases, leaving 14 bases of the junction unmatched. The CDR3 totals 17 residues. The CDR3 region is CASSGQPGQGRGETQYF. As DNA, the CDR3 is TGTGCCAGCAGCGGCCAGCCGGGACAGGGGAGAGGGGAGACCCAGTACTTC.

The chain couples TRBV30 to TRBJ1-6, with unresolved D. The germline V gene has CDR1 GTSNPN and CDR2 SVGIG (reference sequence). Trimming removed 0 bases at V and 12 bases at J, with 12 bases between. The CDR3 has 13 amino acids. The CDR3 spells CAWSVRGSGPLHF. The CDR3 DNA reads TGTGCCTGGAGTGTACGAGGCTCGGGACCCCTCCACTTT.

This chain uses TRBV30 with TRBJ1-1, with D maybe TRBD1 (5 bases). The CDR3 sequence is 14 residues long. Germline CDR1 and CDR2: GTSNPN and SVGIG (reference sequence). V was trimmed by 2 bases and J by 4 bases, leaving 14 bases between them. The CDR3 is CAWSPGTQTTEAFF. The CDR3 bases are TGTGCCTGGAGTCCCGGGACTCAGACCACTGAAGCTTTCTTT. Using reference TRBV30 and TRBJ1-1 for the parts outside the CDR3, the full variable domain is SQTIHQWPATLVQPVGSPLSLECTVEGTSNPNLYWYRQAAGRGLQLLFYSVGIGQISSEVPQNLSASRPQDRQFILSSKKLLLSDSGFYLCAWSPGTQTTEAFFGQGTRLTVV.

This sequence joins TRBV2 and TRBJ1-5, with D possibly matching TRBD1 (6 bases). V gave up 6 bases and J gave up 6 bases, with 18 bases separating them. Germline CDR1 and CDR2: SNHLY and FYNNEI. CDR3 length equals 15 residues. As DNA, the CDR3 is TGTGCCAGCAGGGAGGGGGAGGGAGGAATTCAGCCCCAGCATTTT. This gives the protein CASREGEGGIQPQHF.

The chain carries TRBV7-6 and TRBJ2-5; D unresolved. The J call is in doubt because the DNA end fits TRBJ2-7 better. In germline, CDR1 is SGHVS, CDR2 FNYEAQ. This CDR3 is 13 amino acids long. CDR3 in amino acids: CASSLGTFYEQYF. The CDR3 DNA reads TGTGCCAGCAGCTTGGGAACCTTCTACGAGCAGTACTTC.

V and J are TRBV10-1 and TRBJ1-2; no clear D. Germline V gene lookup returns CDR1 WNHNN and CDR2 SYGVQD (reference sequence). The CDR3 totals 13 residues. V dropped 8 bases and J dropped 7 bases, with 17 bases sitting between them. CDR3 residues: CASRASWWSGYTF. The CDR3 DNA is TGCGCCAGCCGGGCCTCATGGTGGTCTGGCTACACCTTC.

The chain recombines TRBV5-4 with TRBJ2-3; TRBD2 aligns across 7 bases. Trimming at V came to 5 bases and at J to 0 bases, leaving 6 bases not matched to a gene. CDR3 length equals 15 residues. Germline lookup yields CDR1 SGHNT and CDR2 YYREEE (reference sequence). The CDR3 is CASSSGGDSTDTQYF. CDR3 bases: TGTGCCAGCAGTTCTGGGGGGGATAGCACAGATACGCAGTATTTT.

This clone was seen a single time. The chain carries TRBV7-9 and TRBJ2-7; D is unclear. Trimming left V 1 base short and J 3 bases short, with 4 bases between. CDR1 is SEHNR and CDR2 is FQNEAQ in the germline V gene (reference sequence). This CDR3 has 12 amino acids. The CDR3 protein is CASSLEFYEQYF. The DNA of the CDR3 is TGTGCCAGCAGCTTAGAGTTCTACGAGCAGTACTTC.

The V call is TRBV7-9, the J call TRBJ2-7; the D call may be TRBD1 or TRBD2 (5 bases each). The germline V gene encodes CDR1 SEHNR and CDR2 FQNEAQ (reference sequence). Trimming left V 3 bases short and J 5 bases short, with 8 bases between. The CDR3 extends over 12 amino acids. CDR3 DNA sequence: TGTGCCAGCAGCTTGAGGGGAAACGAGCAGTACTTC. It translates to CASSLRGNEQYF. The full variable domain, completed using reference TRBV7-9 and TRBJ2-7, is DTGVSQNPRHKITKRGQNVTFRCDPISEHNRLYWYRQTLGQGPEFLTYFQNEAQLEKSRLLSDRFSAERPKGSFSTLEIQRTEQGDSAMYLCASSLRGNEQYFGPGTRLTVT.

J is TRBJ2-5 and V is TRBV15, with 9 bases lining up with TRBD2. This CDR3 region has 17 residues. Germline CDR1 and CDR2: LNHNV and YYDKDF (reference sequence). V trimming: 6 bases; J trimming: 4 bases; junction bases outside the gene matches: 15. For the CDR3, the DNA is TGTGCCACCAGATCCGAGGCGGCGGGGGGGCGCGGAGAGACCCAGTACTTC. As protein: CATRSEAAGGRGETQYF.